This T cell receptor (beta chain) stems from a study of cytomegalovirus exposure and HLA in healthy donors. As for the study in general: The same platform used for the approximately 670 first-cohort repertoires was also used for the approximately 120 validation repertoires, as a later analysis reported.

The germline V gene has CDR1 MGHDK and CDR2 SYGVNS. With 5 bases clipped from V and 3 bases from J, the junction kept 11 bases outside the gene matches. The CDR3 covers 16 residues. Study-wide points: Reportedly, diagnosis of cytomegalovirus status by the classifier showed high specificity and sensitivity. The tendency of first-cohort TCR clusters to co-occur in the 130 or so validation repertoires was identified by a subsequent analysis. It was 150 or so TCR beta chains that were listed as cytomegalovirus-associated.

For this clone: The antigen remains undetermined.

The assay was immunoSEQ multiplex PCR, and TCRdb's table has in-frame clones only and misses some. This table has about 120,000 clones, 89% appearing once. The receptor was derived from a woman in her late teens or twenties in good health and CMV-seronegative. The sample was PBMCs. This chain connects TRBV25-1 to TRBJ1-2; 8 bases map to TRBD1. The CDR3 loop is CASSTLNRGEYYGYTF. The CDR3 DNA reads TGTGCCAGCAGTACCCTCAACAGGGGGGAATACTATGGCTACACCTTC.